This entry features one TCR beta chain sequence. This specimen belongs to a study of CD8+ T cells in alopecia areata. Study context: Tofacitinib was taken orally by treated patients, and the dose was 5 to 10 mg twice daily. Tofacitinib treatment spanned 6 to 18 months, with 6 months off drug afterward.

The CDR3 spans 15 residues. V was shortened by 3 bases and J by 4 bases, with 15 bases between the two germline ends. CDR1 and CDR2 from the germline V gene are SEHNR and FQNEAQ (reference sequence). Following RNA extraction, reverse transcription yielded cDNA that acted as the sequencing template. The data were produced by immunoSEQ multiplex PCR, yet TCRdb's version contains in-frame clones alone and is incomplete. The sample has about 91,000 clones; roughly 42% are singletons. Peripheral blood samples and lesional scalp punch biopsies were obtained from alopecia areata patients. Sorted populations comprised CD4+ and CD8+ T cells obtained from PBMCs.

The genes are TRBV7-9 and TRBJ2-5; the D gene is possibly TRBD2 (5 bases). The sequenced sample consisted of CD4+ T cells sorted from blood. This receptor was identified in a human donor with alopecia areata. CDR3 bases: TGTGCCAGCAGCTTTTTTTACCGGGGTGTAGAGACCCAGTACTTC. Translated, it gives CASSFFYRGVETQYF.